The source of this T cell receptor beta chain is a study of metastatic and nonmetastatic thyroid tumors. Thyroid surgery was performed in patients who had received no treatment beforehand. TCRdb reassembled clones from the PCR reads with MiXCR. Seen here are roughly 63,000 clones, 15% to 20% observed once, and the top ten hold less than 9.5%. Germline V lookup: CDR1 LNHNV, CDR2 YYDKDF (reference sequence). Trimming shortened V by 0 bases and J by 5 bases, and 23 bases separated the two germline ends. The length of the CDR3 is 19 residues. This clone has at least ten counts. This sample also contains other DNA sequences that code for the same CDR3.

The sequence came from a male donor with papillary thyroid cancer or a benign thyroid nodule (not recorded which). Some clones in this sample may be carry-over from other donors' samples. The sample was blood. The V and J genes are TRBV15 and TRBJ1-3, with D possibly matching TRBD1 (5 bases). As DNA, the CDR3 is TGTGCCACCAGCAGAGAGGGGTTAGGGGCCACCGCCTTACGAAACACCATATATTTT. It codes for CATSREGLGATALRNTIYF.